Listed below are T cell receptor beta chains from one sample, sequenced in a study of blood T cell repertoires in COVID-19. Produced via immunoSEQ multiplex PCR; TCRdb's table is partial and in-frame only. The sample contains roughly 200,000 clones, around 90% of which appear only once. The sequenced sample was peripheral blood. The receptors stem from a man in his forties or fifties with acute or convalescent COVID-19. The CDR3 runs from the conserved cysteine through the conserved F or W.

>TRBV4-1
CASSQDGRGYEQYF
>TRBV10-3
CAIRQTSGYNEQFF
>TRBV7-9
CASSSESGATEAFF
>TRBV7-2
CASSPSRLAGGRGETQYF
>TRBV30
CAWSRDSPSSGNTIYF
>TRBV7-8
CASSPLGTSGGNTDTQYF
>TRBV9
CASSVGLAGGTDTQYF
>TRBV2
CASGTGWVEQYF
>TRBV10-3
CAISPGGADYGYTF
>TRBV6-2/TRBV6-3
CASSTRTAELAKNIQYF
>TRBV2
CASSETRGGQETQYF
>TRBV5-5
CASSAGTSGAPLHF
>TRBV7-9
CASNKAGPVRETQYF
>TRBV11-2
CASSLGGVDQPQHF
>TRBV4-3
CASSRTQAAAYEQYF
>TRBV5-4
CASSRTVNYGYTF
>TRBV19
CASRPGETNTGELFF
>TRBV4-3
CASSQESRDRKYNEKLFF